The 27 T cell receptor beta chains given below trace back to one sample, sequenced in a study of cytomegalovirus exposure and HLA in healthy donors. The PCR had 60 Vbeta and 13 Jbeta primers. Repertoires were generated with immunoSEQ multiplex PCR, while TCRdb's copy carries only in-frame clones and drops some. The sample holds around 140,000 clones, about 77% seen once. Sequenced: PBMCs. The receptor source for this set is a male donor in good health and CMV-seronegative.

The CDR3 DNA follows: TGTGCCAGCAGTTTGGGACAGCGATTCTATGGCTACACCTTC. Its protein is CASSLGQRFYGYTF. This chain connects TRBV6-5 to TRBJ1-2; TRBD1 agrees at 7 bases. This CDR3 region has 14 residues. Per germline, CDR1 MNHEY and CDR2 SVGAGI. V gave up 4 bases and J gave up 4 bases; unmatched junction bases: 6.

The rearrangement links TRBV27 to TRBJ2-5; the D gene is possibly TRBD1 (8 bases). V was shortened by 5 bases and J by 5 bases, with 15 bases between the two germline ends. The germline CDR1 and CDR2 sequences are MNHEY and SMNVEV (reference sequence). The CDR3 totals 14 residues. The CDR3 is CASSRQGRGETQYF. The DNA for the CDR3 is TGTGCCAGCAGTAGACAGGGGAGGGGGGAGACCCAGTACTTC.

This chain connects TRBV10-3 to TRBJ2-1, with TRBD2 matching 12 bases. V lost 3 bases and J lost 9; bases outside the gene matches: 6. Germline CDR1 is ENHRY and CDR2 is SYGVKD. The CDR3 runs 15 residues. CDR3 loop: CAISESSGRGGEQFF. The CDR3 region has the DNA TGTGCCATCAGTGAATCTAGCGGGAGGGGGGGTGAGCAGTTCTTC.

The rearrangement joins TRBV2 to TRBJ2-6, with D tentatively TRBD1 (5 bases). This CDR3 is 16 amino acids long. Trimming stripped 4 bases from V and 2 bases from J, with 12 bases between. CDR1 SNHLY and CDR2 FYNNEI come from the germline V gene. In DNA form, the CDR3 reads TGTGCCAGCAGTGCAATCGGACAAGCTGGGGCCAACGTCCTGACTTTC. Translating gives CASSAIGQAGANVLTF.

This chain links TRBV19 with TRBJ2-3, with 10 nucleotides matching TRBD2. V gave up 3 bases and J gave up 0 bases; unmatched junction bases: 9. Germline CDR1 is LNHDA and CDR2 is SQIVND (reference sequence). The CDR3 sequence is 18 residues long. This CDR3 is CASSISSSGGLSTDTQYF. As DNA, the CDR3 is TGTGCCAGTAGTATTTCTTCTAGCGGGGGATTGAGCACAGATACGCAGTATTTT.

The rearrangement joins TRBV11-2 to TRBJ2-4, with 16 nucleotides matching TRBD2. V gave up 1 base and J gave up 6 bases; unmatched junction bases: 3. Germline values: CDR1 SGHAT, CDR2 FQNNGV. The CDR3 covers 17 residues. Here the CDR3 reads CASSLGGTSGGGNIQYF. Here the CDR3 DNA reads TGTGCCAGCAGCTTAGGCGGGACTAGCGGGGGGGGAAACATTCAGTACTTC.

In its sample, this clone was seen once. Its ends do not fully match the called genes, so a read error is possible. The rearrangement uses TRBV7-2 and TRBJ2-4; 11 bases align to TRBD2. CDR1 is SGHTA, CDR2 FQGNSA, per germline. This CDR3 region has 17 residues. The DNA of the CDR3 is TGTGCCAGCAGCGTAGCGGGGGGGCTTCTAGCCAAAAACATTCAGTACTTC. It is translated as CASSVAGGLLAKNIQYF. Full variable domain (remainder filled in from reference TRBV7-2 and TRBJ2-4): GAGVSQSPSNKVTEKGKDVELRCDPISGHTALYWYRQSLGQGLEFLIYFQGNSAPDKSGLPSDRFSAERTGGSVSTLTIQRTQQEDSAVYLCASSVAGGLLAKNIQYFGAGTRLSVL.

CDR3 protein: CASSLAGGFNYGYTF. The DNA for the CDR3 is TGTGCCAGCAGCTTGGCAGGGGGCTTTAACTATGGCTACACCTTC. The chain couples TRBV5-5 to TRBJ1-2; TRBD1 aligns across 8 bases. The CDR3 has 15 residues. Germline V lookup: CDR1 SGHKS, CDR2 YYEKEE (reference sequence). The junction had 2 bases not matched to a gene; V was cut back by 0 bases and J by 1 base.

The gene calls are TRBV7-2 and TRBJ2-1, with D possibly matching TRBD2 (5 bases). The CDR3 length is 13 residues. V was clipped by 2 bases and J by 9 bases, with 11 bases between them. Per germline, CDR1 SGHTA and CDR2 FQGNSA. The CDR3: CASSLSGVVEQFF. The CDR3 DNA reads TGTGCCAGCAGCTTATCCGGGGTGGTTGAGCAGTTCTTC. The full variable domain, completed using reference TRBV7-2 and TRBJ2-1, is GAGVSQSPSNKVTEKGKDVELRCDPISGHTALYWYRQSLGQGLEFLIYFQGNSAPDKSGLPSDRFSAERTGGSVSTLTIQRTQQEDSAVYLCASSLSGVVEQFFGPGTRLTVL.

The chain couples TRBV6-1 to TRBJ2-7, with D possibly matching TRBD2 (5 bases). Deletions cut 6 bases from V and 3 bases from J, with 12 bases between. This CDR3 contains 13 residues. Germline CDR1 MNHNS, CDR2 SASEGT. As DNA, the CDR3 is TGTGCCAGCAGCGCGGGTACCCTCTACGAGCAGTACTTC. Amino acids: CASSAGTLYEQYF.

The chain has TRBV4-1 and TRBJ1-5; D gene uncertain. CDR3 length: 15 amino acids. Germline V CDR1 and CDR2: MGHRA, YSYEKL. V lost 4 bases and J 3 bases, leaving 13 bases between the germline ends. CDR3 DNA sequence: TGCGCCAGCAGCCCCATGGAGGGATACAATCAGCCCCAGCATTTT. This encodes CASSPMEGYNQPQHF.

The chain recombines TRBV27 with TRBJ1-1, with D hard to call. The CDR3 is made up of 15 amino acids. Germline assignment: CDR1 MNHEY and CDR2 SMNVEV (reference sequence). V was clipped by 5 bases and J by 7 bases, with 20 bases between them. The chain's CDR3 is CASSRLSQNVGEAFF. The CDR3 DNA sequence: TGTGCCAGCAGTCGACTATCCCAGAACGTGGGTGAAGCTTTCTTT.

The CDR3 DNA reads as TGTGCCAGCCCGGCGGCTACTGGGGCCAACGTCCTGACTTTC. The encoded protein is CASPAATGANVLTF. The gene calls are TRBV5-4 and TRBJ2-6, with no clear D. Looked up from germline, CDR1 is SGHNT and CDR2 is YYREEE (reference sequence). The CDR3 consists of 14 residues. Between the trimmed V and J ends, which lost 7 bases and 2 bases, there was a span of 10 bases.

This clone was detected only a few times. This chain connects TRBV28 to TRBJ2-1; TRBD2 might be the D (6 bases). The V gene lost 6 bases and the J gene lost 6 bases, with 18 bases spanning the gap. This CDR3 region has 15 residues. In germline, CDR1 is MDHEN, CDR2 SYDVKM. CDR3 amino acids: CASSIGGDQGNEQFF. The CDR3 DNA follows: TGTGCCAGCAGCATCGGCGGGGATCAGGGCAATGAGCAGTTCTTC.

The rearrangement joins TRBV9 to TRBJ2-5, with 7 nucleotides matching TRBD2. The CDR3 runs to 18 residues. The germline V gene encodes CDR1 SGDLS and CDR2 YYNGEE. With V trimmed by 2 bases and J by 4 bases, 17 bases remained unmatched. The CDR3 DNA is TGTGCCAGCAGCGTCGGTGGAATGTGGGGAGGGCCATCAGAGACCCAGTACTTC. Translating gives CASSVGGMWGGPSETQYF.

The chain couples TRBV28 to TRBJ2-2; D perhaps matches TRBD2 (7 bases). Germline-derived CDR1 and CDR2 are MDHEN and SYDVKM. The CDR3 runs to 15 residues. V gave up 7 bases and J gave up 5 bases, with 17 bases separating them. Here the CDR3 DNA reads TGTGCCAGCAATCGAGGGGGGGCGGGAACCGGGGAGCTGTTTTTT. Translated, it gives CASNRGGAGTGELFF.

CDR3 residues: CASSQSTGVNTEAFF. As DNA, the CDR3 is TGTGCCAGCAGTCAGTCGACAGGTGTGAACACTGAAGCTTTCTTT. This chain connects TRBV6-6 to TRBJ1-1, with D tentatively TRBD1 (6 bases). In germline, CDR1 is MNHNY, CDR2 SVGAGI (reference sequence). The CDR3 runs 15 residues. V lost 5 bases and J 0 bases, leaving 13 bases between the germline ends.

This rearrangement joins TRBV6-6 to TRBJ2-1; 10 bases map to TRBD2. J lost 9 bases, V lost 2 bases, and 7 bases had no gene match. The CDR3 contains 15 residues. Germline lookup yields CDR1 MNHNY and CDR2 SVGAGI (reference sequence). CDR3 residues: CASSYVGGLAFEQFF. The DNA of the CDR3 is TGTGCCAGCAGTTACGTAGGGGGACTAGCGTTTGAGCAGTTCTTC.

The chain recombines TRBV2 with TRBJ1-5; 9 bases align to TRBD1. Per germline, CDR1 SNHLY and CDR2 FYNNEI. The CDR3 extends over 15 amino acids. The V gene end was trimmed by 4 bases and the J gene end by 6 bases; junction bases not matched to a gene: 7. The CDR3 region has the DNA TGTGCCAGCAGTGCCGGGGACAGGGAGGCTCAGCCCCAGCATTTT. This sequence encodes CASSAGDREAQPQHF.

The J gene is TRBJ1-4, the V gene TRBV2; 11 bases fit TRBD1. The CDR3 is 14 residues long. Trimming at V came to 8 bases and at J to 5 bases, leaving 4 bases not matched to a gene. Looked up from germline, CDR1 is SNHLY and CDR2 is FYNNEI. CDR3 region: CASGDRGMNEKLFF. In nucleotides, the CDR3 is TGTGCCAGCGGGGACAGGGGGATGAATGAAAAACTGTTTTTT.

J is TRBJ1-1 and V is TRBV25-1, with a weak D call TRBD1 (5 bases). Germline CDR1 is MGHDK and CDR2 is SYGVNS. Trimming stripped 0 bases from V and 3 bases from J, with 11 bases between. This CDR3 has 15 residues. The CDR3 nucleotides are TGTGCCAGCAGTGAATATAAGGGGACTTACACTGAAGCTTTCTTT. Protein sequence: CASSEYKGTYTEAFF.

The J gene is TRBJ2-7, the V gene TRBV18; maybe TRBD1 (5 bases). The CDR3 loop spans 14 amino acids. The germline gives CDR1 KGHSH, CDR2 LQKENI. V shed 3 bases and J shed 0 bases, with 9 bases lying between them. The CDR3 is CASSPPTVSYEQYF. The CDR3 nucleotides read TGTGCCAGCTCACCCCCGACAGTCTCCTACGAGCAGTACTTC.

The chain links TRBV4-3 to TRBJ2-3; 7 bases fit TRBD2. Germline V gives CDR1 LGHNA, CDR2 YSLEER. The CDR3 runs to 16 residues. The junction had 4 bases not matched to a gene; V was cut back by 0 bases and J by 1 base. The CDR3, as DNA: TGCGCCAGCAGCCAAGATCGGGGGGTAGGCACAGATACGCAGTATTTT. Protein: CASSQDRGVGTDTQYF.

The rearrangement uses TRBV4-1 and TRBJ1-2; TRBD1 is a possible D gene (5 bases). The CDR3 spans 15 residues. V dropped 0 bases and J dropped 2 bases, with 10 bases sitting between them. CDR1 and CDR2 (germline): MGHRA, YSYEKL. The CDR3 is CASSQDGAGNYGYTF. CDR3 nucleotides: TGCGCCAGCAGCCAAGACGGAGCAGGGAACTATGGCTACACCTTC.

The sample holds a few counts of this clone. J is TRBJ2-7 and V is TRBV7-9, with D perhaps TRBD1 (5 bases). Germline values: CDR1 SEHNR, CDR2 FQNEAQ (reference sequence). V shed 1 base and J shed 2 bases, with 12 bases lying between them. This CDR3 is built from 15 residues. CDR3: CASSLDRGLTYEQYF. Here the CDR3 DNA reads TGTGCCAGCAGCTTAGATAGGGGCTTAACCTACGAGCAGTACTTC.

The chain joins TRBV19 to TRBJ2-5, with a possible D match to TRBD1 (5 bases). The CDR3 totals 15 residues. Germline V gives CDR1 LNHDA, CDR2 SQIVND (reference sequence). Trimming took off 5 bases at V and 2 bases at J, with 15 bases between the two ends. The CDR3 region is CASSAWTRPQETQYF. The CDR3 region has the DNA TGTGCCAGTAGTGCCTGGACAAGGCCTCAAGAGACCCAGTACTTC. The entire variable domain, with the rest obtained from reference TRBV19 and TRBJ2-5, is as follows: DGGITQSPKYLFRKEGQNVTLSCEQNLNHDAMYWYRQDPGQGLRLIYYSQIVNDFQKGDIAEGYSVSREKKESFPLTVTSAQKNPTAFYLCASSAWTRPQETQYFGPGTRLLVL.

This clone has only a few counts. The CDR3 DNA is TGTGCCAGCAGCTTAGTGGGCAGTTACTCTGGAAACACCATATATTTT. Protein product: CASSLVGSYSGNTIYF. The chain links TRBV7-2 to TRBJ1-3; the D is unclear. With 1 base removed from V and 0 bases from J, the gap between germline ends came to 10 bases. Germline values: CDR1 SGHTA, CDR2 FQGNSA. CDR3 length: 16 amino acids.